This T cell receptor beta chain was sequenced for a study of blood T cell repertoires in COVID-19. The overall study: Italy, Spain and the United States were the sources of the convalescent and acute COVID-19 samples. The cDNA or gDNA used as material had been derived from T cells, B-cell-depleted T cells, or PBMCs.

Authors' methods: Reference gene primer amplification in the assay estimated nucleated cell counts. The assay was immunoSEQ multiplex PCR, and TCRdb's table has in-frame clones only and misses some. The D gene and trimming were derived from the DNA, and the V and J assignments and clone size from that table. The sample has more than 200,000 clones; 86% are singletons. Germline CDR1 reads MGHRA; CDR2 reads YSYEKL. The CDR3 has 15 residues. Trimming cost V 2 bases and J 2 bases; bases outside gene matches: 6. Seattle's enrolled individuals joined amid active infection and were then monitored longitudinally.

The chain combines TRBV4-1 with TRBJ2-7, with TRBD2 matching 7 bases. This clonotype originated in a woman aged 45 to 65 with COVID-19, enrolled during active disease. The sample consisted of peripheral blood. In nucleotides, the CDR3 is TGCGCCAGCAGCCAAAGCCTAGCGGCCACCTACGAGCAGTACTTC. Translation: CASSQSLAATYEQYF.